A selection of T cell receptor beta chains follows, all from one sample in a study of blood T cells in healthy people across ages. A single record per CDR3 protein comes from TCRdb applying MiXCR to the 5' RACE reads. The table shows under 750,000 distinct CDR3 sequences, with around 48% occurring only once. The sample taken for sequencing was blood. These receptor sequences come from a man of 80 years or more in good health. Each CDR3 is given with its conserved first and last residue. Each record gives: V gene, J gene, clone size, D gene, CDR3 protein, CDR3 DNA. D genes are given only for firm matches. Some rows mark clone size as missing; the rest say once, few, many or name a class of expanded clone.

v_call: TRBV20-1; j_call: TRBJ2-1; clone_size: many; d_call: .; cdr3_aa: CSARDWRPEQFF; cdr3_nt: TGCAGTGCTAGAGATTGGAGGCCTGAGCAGTTCTTC
v_call: TRBV20-1; j_call: TRBJ1-2; clone_size: .; d_call: .; cdr3_aa: CSASDSPNYGYTF; cdr3_nt: TGCAGTGCCTCGGACAGTCCTAACTATGGCTACACCTTC
v_call: TRBV6-6; j_call: TRBJ2-1; clone_size: many; d_call: TRBD2; cdr3_aa: CASSYSGTSGYNEQFF; cdr3_nt: TGTGCCAGCAGTTACTCCGGGACTAGCGGCTACAATGAGCAGTTCTTC
v_call: TRBV4-3; j_call: TRBJ1-2; clone_size: .; d_call: TRBD1; cdr3_aa: CASSQARDRPGYTF; cdr3_nt: TGCGCCAGCAGCCAAGCCCGGGACAGGCCTGGCTACACCTTC
v_call: TRBV5-1; j_call: TRBJ2-5; clone_size: .; d_call: TRBD1; cdr3_aa: CASSEGAQQETQYF; cdr3_nt: TGCGCCAGCAGCGAGGGGGCTCAGCAAGAGACCCAGTACTTC
v_call: TRBV28; j_call: TRBJ1-5; clone_size: few; d_call: .; cdr3_aa: CASLNIGNQPQHF; cdr3_nt: TGTGCCAGCCTAAACATCGGCAATCAGCCCCAGCATTTT
v_call: TRBV4-3; j_call: TRBJ1-1; clone_size: .; d_call: .; cdr3_aa: CASSHDHMNTEAFF; cdr3_nt: TGCGCCAGCAGCCACGACCACATGAACACTGAAGCTTTCTTT
v_call: TRBV6-6; j_call: TRBJ1-3; clone_size: few; d_call: .; cdr3_aa: CASSYQRSGNTIYF; cdr3_nt: TGTGCCAGCAGTTACCAGCGGAGTGGAAACACCATATATTTT
v_call: TRBV7-8; j_call: TRBJ2-7; clone_size: few; d_call: .; cdr3_aa: CASSLRGANYEQYF; cdr3_nt: TGTGCCAGCAGCTTAAGGGGGGCGAATTACGAGCAGTACTTC
v_call: TRBV4-1; j_call: TRBJ2-1; clone_size: .; d_call: TRBD1; cdr3_aa: CASSQIRRTGGNEQFF; cdr3_nt: TGCGCCAGCAGCCAAATCCGCCGGACAGGGGGCAATGAGCAGTTCTTC
v_call: TRBV7-9; j_call: TRBJ1-6; clone_size: .; d_call: TRBD1; cdr3_aa: CTSSLRGTGDSPLHF; cdr3_nt: TGTACCAGCAGCTTGAGGGGGACAGGGGATTCACCCCTCCACTTT
v_call: TRBV6-6; j_call: TRBJ2-7; clone_size: many; d_call: .; cdr3_aa: CASSYSRGTQGYEQYF; cdr3_nt: TGTGCCAGCAGTTACTCTCGGGGGACACAGGGCTACGAGCAGTACTTC
v_call: TRBV24-1; j_call: TRBJ2-1; clone_size: .; d_call: TRBD2; cdr3_aa: CATSAGGSGELQFF; cdr3_nt: TGTGCCACCAGTGCTGGGGGTAGCGGGGAGTTACAGTTCTTC
v_call: TRBV7-2; j_call: TRBJ2-3; clone_size: .; d_call: TRBD1; cdr3_aa: CASSKQGADTQYF; cdr3_nt: TGTGCCAGCAGCAAGCAGGGGGCAGATACGCAGTATTTT
v_call: TRBV6-6; j_call: TRBJ1-1; clone_size: many; d_call: .; cdr3_aa: CASSRLSTEAFF; cdr3_nt: TGTGCCAGCAGCCGATTGTCCACTGAAGCTTTCTTT
v_call: TRBV25-1; j_call: TRBJ1-2; clone_size: .; d_call: TRBD1; cdr3_aa: CASLRGGTNYGYTF; cdr3_nt: TGTGCCAGCCTCAGAGGGGGCACGAACTATGGCTACACCTTC
v_call: TRBV29-1; j_call: TRBJ1-2; clone_size: many; d_call: .; cdr3_aa: CSDETSGYTF; cdr3_nt: TGCAGCGACGAGACATCGGGCTACACCTTC
v_call: TRBV29-1; j_call: TRBJ2-3; clone_size: .; d_call: .; cdr3_aa: CSVDDYADTQYF; cdr3_nt: TGCAGCGTCGACGACTATGCAGATACGCAGTATTTT
v_call: TRBV20-1; j_call: TRBJ2-1; clone_size: .; d_call: .; cdr3_aa: CSARDREHEQFF; cdr3_nt: TGCAGTGCTAGGGATAGGGAGCATGAGCAGTTCTTC
v_call: TRBV7-3; j_call: TRBJ2-5; clone_size: .; d_call: TRBD2; cdr3_aa: CACGRVVEETQYF; cdr3_nt: TGTGCGTGTGGGAGGGTGGTCGAAGAGACCCAGTACTTC
v_call: TRBV5-1; j_call: TRBJ2-1; clone_size: .; d_call: .; cdr3_aa: CASSLKGDSAHGEQFF; cdr3_nt: TGCGCCAGCAGCTTAAAGGGGGACTCGGCTCACGGTGAGCAGTTCTTC
v_call: TRBV11-3; j_call: TRBJ2-1; clone_size: .; d_call: .; cdr3_aa: CASSLGAGNNEQFF; cdr3_nt: TGTGCCAGCAGCTTAGGGGCAGGTAACAATGAGCAGTTCTTC
v_call: TRBV7-2; j_call: TRBJ2-3; clone_size: .; d_call: TRBD2; cdr3_aa: CASSLEASGGASSDTQYF; cdr3_nt: TGTGCCAGCAGCTTAGAGGCTAGCGGGGGGGCATCGTCGGATACGCAGTATTTT
v_call: TRBV6-5; j_call: TRBJ1-5; clone_size: .; d_call: TRBD1; cdr3_aa: CASSYSSGGGQPQHF; cdr3_nt: TGTGCCAGCAGTTACTCTTCAGGGGGCGGTCAGCCCCAGCATTTT
v_call: TRBV3-1; j_call: TRBJ1-1; clone_size: .; d_call: .; cdr3_aa: CASSQTTGATEAFF; cdr3_nt: TGTGCCAGCAGCCAAACGACAGGCGCGACTGAAGCTTTCTTT
v_call: TRBV20-1; j_call: TRBJ2-1; clone_size: .; d_call: TRBD2; cdr3_aa: CSARDFRLAGGPSYNEQFF; cdr3_nt: TGCAGTGCTAGAGATTTTCGACTAGCGGGGGGGCCCTCTTACAATGAGCAGTTCTTC
v_call: TRBV9; j_call: TRBJ2-3; clone_size: .; d_call: TRBD2; cdr3_aa: CASSVQAGRGILGDTQYF; cdr3_nt: TGTGCCAGCAGCGTCCAAGCTGGGAGGGGAATACTCGGAGATACGCAGTATTTT
v_call: TRBV20-1; j_call: TRBJ1-4; clone_size: .; d_call: .; cdr3_aa: CSASAGEKLFF; cdr3_nt: TGCAGTGCTAGTGCGGGAGAAAAACTGTTTTTT
v_call: TRBV5-1; j_call: TRBJ2-7; clone_size: few; d_call: .; cdr3_aa: CASSLGSDSSYEQYF; cdr3_nt: TGCGCCAGCAGCTTGGGATCCGACAGCTCCTACGAGCAGTACTTC
v_call: TRBV9; j_call: TRBJ2-3; clone_size: .; d_call: .; cdr3_aa: CASSARTVSTDTQYF; cdr3_nt: TGTGCCAGCAGCGCACGGACAGTTAGCACAGATACGCAGTATTTT
v_call: TRBV6-6; j_call: TRBJ2-1; clone_size: .; d_call: TRBD2; cdr3_aa: CASSGSGGGSGNEQFF; cdr3_nt: TGTGCCAGCAGTGGTTCGGGGGGAGGTTCGGGCAATGAGCAGTTCTTC
v_call: TRBV12-3/TRBV12-4; j_call: TRBJ2-1; clone_size: .; d_call: .; cdr3_aa: CASSLVGQNSYNEQFF; cdr3_nt: TGTGCCAGCAGTTTAGTTGGGCAAAACTCCTACAATGAGCAGTTCTTC
v_call: TRBV7-2; j_call: TRBJ1-2; clone_size: .; d_call: .; cdr3_aa: CASSLVLGGSHGGYTF; cdr3_nt: TGTGCCAGCAGCTTAGTCTTAGGAGGGAGTCACGGTGGCTACACCTTC
v_call: TRBV11-1; j_call: TRBJ2-7; clone_size: few; d_call: .; cdr3_aa: CASSLLHQYEQYF; cdr3_nt: TGTGCCAGCAGCCTCCTACACCAATACGAGCAGTACTTC
v_call: TRBV4-3; j_call: TRBJ2-2; clone_size: .; d_call: TRBD2; cdr3_aa: CASSQWASGSETGELFF; cdr3_nt: TGCGCCAGCAGCCAGTGGGCGAGCGGGAGTGAGACCGGGGAGCTGTTTTTT
v_call: TRBV7-2; j_call: TRBJ2-2; clone_size: .; d_call: TRBD2; cdr3_aa: CASSARGLAEMNTGELFF; cdr3_nt: TGTGCCAGCAGCGCTAGAGGACTAGCGGAGATGAACACCGGGGAGCTGTTTTTT
v_call: TRBV6-5; j_call: TRBJ2-3; clone_size: many; d_call: .; cdr3_aa: CASSPYREIPRDTQYF; cdr3_nt: TGTGCCAGCAGTCCCTACAGGGAAATTCCTAGAGATACGCAGTATTTT
v_call: TRBV4-3; j_call: TRBJ2-7; clone_size: .; d_call: .; cdr3_aa: CASSQDQASSYEQYF; cdr3_nt: TGCGCCAGCAGCCAAGATCAAGCATCATCCTACGAGCAGTACTTC
v_call: TRBV6-6; j_call: TRBJ2-7; clone_size: many; d_call: TRBD1; cdr3_aa: CASSYLGTGGGLEQYF; cdr3_nt: TGTGCCAGCAGTTACCTGGGGACAGGGGGAGGTCTCGAGCAGTACTTC
v_call: TRBV20-1; j_call: TRBJ2-1; clone_size: .; d_call: TRBD2; cdr3_aa: CSQKGLAGVDEQFF; cdr3_nt: TGCAGTCAAAAGGGGCTAGCGGGAGTCGATGAACAGTTCTTC
v_call: TRBV12-3/TRBV12-4; j_call: TRBJ1-1; clone_size: few; d_call: .; cdr3_aa: CASSFIGDTEAFF; cdr3_nt: TGTGCCAGCAGTTTTATAGGGGACACTGAAGCTTTCTTT
v_call: TRBV27; j_call: TRBJ2-1; clone_size: .; d_call: .; cdr3_aa: CASSLEGQHNEQFF; cdr3_nt: TGTGCCAGCAGTTTAGAGGGACAACACAATGAGCAGTTCTTC
v_call: TRBV6-6; j_call: TRBJ2-7; clone_size: .; d_call: TRBD2; cdr3_aa: CASSGTSGRASSEQYF; cdr3_nt: TGTGCCAGCAGTGGGACTAGCGGGAGGGCCAGTTCCGAGCAGTACTTC
v_call: TRBV27; j_call: TRBJ2-1; clone_size: many; d_call: TRBD2; cdr3_aa: CASTPISGDNEQFF; cdr3_nt: TGTGCCAGCACTCCCATTAGCGGGGACAATGAGCAGTTCTTC
v_call: TRBV6-5; j_call: TRBJ2-2; clone_size: few; d_call: .; cdr3_aa: CASNPRGKKAGELFF; cdr3_nt: TGTGCCAGCAATCCCAGGGGAAAAAAGGCCGGGGAGCTGTTTTTT
v_call: TRBV12-5; j_call: TRBJ1-2; clone_size: .; d_call: TRBD1; cdr3_aa: CASGLPRGTPTGPNYGYTF; cdr3_nt: TGTGCTAGTGGTTTGCCCCGGGGCACCCCGACAGGGCCTAACTATGGCTACACCTTC
v_call: TRBV7-2; j_call: TRBJ1-1; clone_size: once; d_call: TRBD1; cdr3_aa: CASSPGTGGVVTEAFF; cdr3_nt: TGTGCCAGCAGCCCCGGGACAGGAGGCGTGGTCACTGAAGCTTTCTTT
v_call: TRBV28; j_call: TRBJ2-7; clone_size: .; d_call: .; cdr3_aa: CATGRTSSYEQYF; cdr3_nt: TGTGCCACCGGGCGAACATCCTCCTACGAGCAGTACTTC
v_call: TRBV7-6; j_call: TRBJ1-2; clone_size: .; d_call: TRBD1; cdr3_aa: CASNQLLSTGVESDGYTF; cdr3_nt: TGTGCCAGCAACCAACTTCTCTCAACAGGGGTGGAATCGGATGGCTACACCTTC
v_call: TRBV7-2; j_call: TRBJ1-5; clone_size: .; d_call: TRBD1; cdr3_aa: CASSPRQGVNQPQHF; cdr3_nt: TGTGCCAGCAGCCCGCGACAGGGAGTCAATCAGCCCCAGCATTTT
v_call: TRBV2; j_call: TRBJ2-1; clone_size: .; d_call: .; cdr3_aa: CASKTQASSYNEQFF; cdr3_nt: TGTGCCAGCAAAACACAGGCTAGCTCCTACAATGAGCAGTTCTTC
v_call: TRBV7-3; j_call: TRBJ2-6; clone_size: once; d_call: .; cdr3_aa: CASSKNSDSSGANVLTF; cdr3_nt: TGTGCCAGCAGCAAAAATTCCGACAGCTCTGGGGCCAACGTCCTGACTTTC
v_call: TRBV7-2; j_call: TRBJ2-7; clone_size: few; d_call: TRBD2; cdr3_aa: CASSSIAGTYEQYF; cdr3_nt: TGTGCCAGCAGCTCGATAGCGGGGACCTACGAGCAGTACTTC
v_call: TRBV6-6; j_call: TRBJ2-7; clone_size: many; d_call: .; cdr3_aa: CASRYADTAYEQYF; cdr3_nt: TGTGCCAGCAGGTATGCGGACACCGCCTACGAGCAGTACTTC